Shown below are 22 T cell receptor beta chains from a single sample sequenced in a study of T cells in Graves' hyperthyroidism and ophthalmopathy. TCR beta CDR3 sequences were amplified from RNA transcripts. HTBI primers drove first-round RT-PCR of the TCR CDR3. Using its own MiXCR run on the multiplex PCR reads, TCRdb lists one record per CDR3 protein. The data hold hundreds of thousands of distinct CDR3 sequences, with 15% to 20% observed a single time. Sequenced material: blood. Source of these receptors: a woman younger than 30 with Graves' hyperthyroidism.

This clonotype was observed many times. The rearrangement uses TRBV7-2 and TRBJ2-7, with D hard to call. This CDR3 is built from 14 residues. The germline gives CDR1 SGHTA, CDR2 FQGNSA. Trimming removed 1 base from V and 0 bases from J, with 7 bases in between. Here the CDR3 reads CASSLDPVSYEQYF. For the CDR3, the DNA is TGTGCCAGCAGCTTAGACCCCGTCTCCTACGAGCAGTACTTC.

The chain is built from TRBV7-2 and TRBJ1-5; D not resolved. This CDR3 comprises 14 residues. CDR1 is SGHTA, CDR2 FQGNSA, per germline. V was pared by 5 bases and J by 6 bases, with 14 bases between. CDR3 sequence: CASSPRRSGQPQHF. CDR3 bases: TGTGCCAGCAGCCCGAGACGGTCCGGTCAGCCCCAGCATTTT.

As to this clonotype: A much larger clone is a single base away; this may be a read error. The chain couples TRBV5-1 to TRBJ1-1; D is unresolved. This CDR3 spans 12 amino acids. Germline V CDR1 and CDR2: SGHRS, YFSETQ. The CDR3 loop is CSSWEAGTEAFF. CDR3 sequence (DNA): TGCTCCAGCTGGGAGGCCGGCACTGAAGCTTTCTTT. Using reference TRBV5-1 and TRBJ1-1 for the parts outside the CDR3, the full variable domain is KAGVTQTPRYLIKTRGQQVTLSCSPISGHRSVSWYQQTPGQGLQFLFEYFSETQRNKGNFPGRFSGRQFSNSRSEMNVSTLELGDSALYLCSSWEAGTEAFFGQGTRLTVV.

The chain employs TRBV6-5 and TRBJ2-7, with 7 bases that match TRBD1. Germline lookup yields CDR1 MNHEY and CDR2 SVGAGI. There are 13 residues in the CDR3. V gave up 2 bases and J gave up 6 bases; unmatched junction bases: 4. DNA for the CDR3: TGTGCCAGCAGTTACCGACAGGGCGGCGAGCAGTACTTC. It is translated as CASSYRQGGEQYF.

Points on this clonotype: A read error may explain this, as a much larger clone is one base away. The chain uses TRBV29-1 and TRBJ1-1, with TRBD1 as a possible D gene (5 bases). Trimming pared 0 bases from V and 12 bases from J, leaving 20 bases between. This CDR3 has 14 residues. CDR1 is SQVTM and CDR2 is ANQGSEA in the germline V gene. CDR3 residues: CSVEDRLGVLGSFF. The CDR3 coding sequence is TGCAGCGTTGAAGATCGCCTGGGGGTGCTAGGTTCTTTCTTT.

This clonotype was found many times. The V gene is TRBV6-1, the J gene TRBJ1-1, with D hard to call. The CDR3 sequence is 16 residues long. The germline gives CDR1 MNHNS, CDR2 SASEGT. V was trimmed by 8 bases and J by 4 bases, leaving 23 bases between them. The CDR3: CASQKKAGEVPTEAFF. In DNA, the CDR3 is TGTGCCAGCCAAAAGAAGGCCGGTGAGGTTCCCACTGAAGCTTTCTTT.

The chain combines TRBV20-1 with TRBJ2-2; D might be TRBD2 (6 bases). This CDR3 comprises 15 residues. Germline V gives CDR1 DFQATT, CDR2 SNEGSKA (reference sequence). V was trimmed by 5 bases and J by 5 bases, leaving 18 bases between them. The CDR3 loop reads CSAPRGGRGTGELFF. CDR3 nucleotides: TGCAGTGCTCCCCGAGGAGGGAGAGGGACCGGGGAGCTGTTTTTT.

This chain's CDR3 is CASSQERNRVYEQYF. The CDR3 nucleotides are TGTGCCAGCAGCCAAGAACGGAACAGAGTCTACGAGCAGTACTTC. This chain uses TRBV14 with TRBJ2-7; D uncertain. The germline V and J ends were trimmed by 0 bases and 3 bases, with 12 bases remaining between them. The germline CDR1 and CDR2 sequences are SGHDN and FVKESK. The CDR3 is made up of 15 amino acids.

This clonotype was seen many times. The chain has TRBV7-3 and TRBJ2-7; D possibly matches TRBD1 or TRBD2 (5 bases each). CDR3 length equals 15 residues. Trimming removed 2 bases at V and 3 bases at J, with 14 bases between. Germline V lookup: CDR1 SGHTA, CDR2 FQGTGA. The CDR3: CASSLAGTAGYEQYF. DNA for the CDR3: TGTGCCAGCAGCTTAGCCGGGACCGCAGGCTACGAGCAGTACTTC.

Many counts were recorded for this clonotype. V usage is TRBV9 and J usage is TRBJ1-1; D is undetermined. Germline values: CDR1 SGDLS, CDR2 YYNGEE. Trimming stripped 4 bases from V and 0 bases from J, with 10 bases between. The CDR3 totals 14 residues. The CDR3 region has the DNA TGTGCCAGCAGCCCCATGACAATGAACACTGAAGCTTTCTTT. This sequence encodes CASSPMTMNTEAFF. The full variable domain, completed using reference TRBV9 and TRBJ1-1, is DSGVTQTPKHLITATGQRVTLRCSPRSGDLSVYWYQQSLDQGLQFLIQYYNGEERAKGNILERFSAQQFPDLHSELNLSSLELGDSALYFCASSPMTMNTEAFFGQGTRLTVV.

The V call is TRBV5-5, the J call TRBJ2-5; the D is unclear. With 3 bases removed from V and 5 bases from J, the gap between germline ends came to 8 bases. The length of the CDR3 is 12 residues. Per germline, CDR1 SGHKS and CDR2 YYEKEE (reference sequence). CDR3 sequence: CASSWDPETQYF. The CDR3 nucleotides are TGTGCCAGCAGCTGGGATCCCGAGACCCAGTACTTC.

This clonotype has at least ten counts. V usage is TRBV12-3 or TRBV12-4 and J usage is TRBJ2-7; D is perhaps TRBD1 or TRBD2 (5 bases each). With 1 base removed from V and 5 bases from J, the gap between germline ends came to 15 bases. The CDR3 runs 15 residues. Written as DNA, the CDR3 is TGTGCCAGCAGTTTAGGAGGGGTCATGGCCCACGAGCAGTACTTC. Protein product: CASSLGGVMAHEQYF.

J is TRBJ2-5 and V is TRBV4-1; 7 bases line up with TRBD2. V was pared by 5 bases and J by 4 bases, with 7 bases of the junction left unmatched. The germline gives CDR1 MGHRA, CDR2 YSYEKL. The CDR3 sequence is 14 residues long. CDR3 sequence (DNA): TGCGCCAGCAGCATCGGCGGGGGTACAGAGACCCAGTACTTC. Amino acids: CASSIGGGTETQYF.

This clonotype was found many times. The chain employs TRBV5-1 and TRBJ2-7; 10 positions agree with TRBD2. V gave up 6 bases and J gave up 6 bases; unmatched junction bases: 9. Germline V gene data show CDR1 as SGHRS and CDR2 as YFSETQ. This CDR3 region has 14 residues. CDR3 DNA sequence: TGCGCCAGCACCCAATCGCTAGCGGGGGCCGAGCAGTACTTC. This encodes CASTQSLAGAEQYF.

This clonotype was found many times. V gene TRBV28 combines with J gene TRBJ1-5, with 10 bases identical to TRBD1. The length of the CDR3 is 15 residues. Germline CDR1 MDHEN, CDR2 SYDVKM. J gave up 5 bases and V 6 bases, and 7 bases lay outside the gene matches. The CDR3 protein is CASSNPGQGYQPQHF. DNA of the CDR3: TGTGCCAGCAGCAACCCGGGACAGGGGTATCAGCCCCAGCATTTT.

The chain recombines TRBV12-3 or TRBV12-4 with TRBJ1-2; tentative D call: TRBD1 (6 bases). The ends were cut back, 7 bases at V and 4 bases at J, with 13 bases in the middle. There are 13 residues in the CDR3. The CDR3 DNA is TGTGCCAGCACCCTCGGAGGGGGCTATGGCTACACCTTC. Translation gives CASTLGGGYGYTF.

This clonotype was counted ten times or more. The V call is TRBV5-1, the J call TRBJ1-1, with TRBD1 matching 7 bases. Germline V lookup: CDR1 SGHRS, CDR2 YFSETQ. The CDR3 contains 13 residues. Unmatched junction bases numbered 11, after V lost 9 bases and J lost 6 bases. The CDR3 sequence is CAIDPGGIPEAFF. In nucleotides, the CDR3 is TGCGCCATCGACCCAGGGGGTATCCCTGAAGCTTTCTTT. The variable domain in full, completed from reference TRBV5-1 and TRBJ1-1, reads KAGVTQTPRYLIKTRGQQVTLSCSPISGHRSVSWYQQTPGQGLQFLFEYFSETQRNKGNFPGRFSGRQFSNSRSEMNVSTLELGDSALYLCAIDPGGIPEAFFGQGTRLTVV.

This clonotype appeared many times. V is TRBV6-1 and J is TRBJ2-7; 7 bases agree with TRBD2. The CDR3 contains 12 residues. Germline CDR1 reads MNHNS; CDR2 reads SASEGT. Unmatched junction bases numbered 10, after V lost 6 bases and J lost 11 bases. The CDR3 DNA reads TGTGCCAGCAGCAAAGGGAGGGACGGCGAGTACTTC. Protein: CASSKGRDGEYF.

This clonotype was detected once. J is TRBJ1-1 and V is TRBV11-3; D remains unclear. V gave up 4 bases and J gave up 5 bases, with 8 bases separating them. The CDR3 has 12 amino acids. Germline lookup yields CDR1 SGHNT and CDR2 YENEEA. DNA of the CDR3: TGTGCCAGCAGCTCGAAGGTTACTGAAGCTTTCTTT. Translation: CASSSKVTEAFF.

This clonotype was seen ten or more times. The chain has TRBV2 and TRBJ1-2; possible D gene TRBD1, 5 bases. Germline assignment: CDR1 SNHLY and CDR2 FYNNEI. The V gene lost 7 bases and the J gene lost 3 bases, with 12 bases spanning the gap. The CDR3 is 13 amino acids. This CDR3 reads CASKADIYYGYTF. Written as DNA, the CDR3 is TGTGCCAGCAAGGCGGACATTTACTATGGCTACACCTTC. Complete variable domain (other parts from reference TRBV2 and TRBJ1-2): EPEVTQTPSHQVTQMGQEVILRCVPISNHLYFYWYRQILGQKVEFLVSFYNNEISEKSEIFDDQFSVERPDGSNFTLKIRSTKLEDSAMYFCASKADIYYGYTFGSGTRLTVV.

This chain connects TRBV28 to TRBJ1-5; no clear D. V was cut by 4 bases and J by 1 base, with 23 bases left in between. This CDR3 has 19 residues. CDR1 is MDHEN, CDR2 SYDVKM, per germline. CDR3 nucleotides: TGTGCCAGCAGTTCCCCGCCGTTTCTAGGCCGCGGGAGCAATCAGCCCCAGCATTTT. Its translation: CASSSPPFLGRGSNQPQHF.

The rearrangement links TRBV19 to TRBJ1-1, with TRBD1 identical over 10 bases. The CDR3 loop spans 17 amino acids. With 3 bases clipped from V and 1 base from J, the junction kept 8 bases outside the gene matches. CDR1 and CDR2 (germline): LNHDA, SQIVND (reference sequence). CDR3 sequence reads: CASSILFGTGANTEAFF. CDR3 coding DNA: TGTGCCAGTAGTATTCTCTTCGGGACAGGGGCGAACACTGAAGCTTTCTTT.